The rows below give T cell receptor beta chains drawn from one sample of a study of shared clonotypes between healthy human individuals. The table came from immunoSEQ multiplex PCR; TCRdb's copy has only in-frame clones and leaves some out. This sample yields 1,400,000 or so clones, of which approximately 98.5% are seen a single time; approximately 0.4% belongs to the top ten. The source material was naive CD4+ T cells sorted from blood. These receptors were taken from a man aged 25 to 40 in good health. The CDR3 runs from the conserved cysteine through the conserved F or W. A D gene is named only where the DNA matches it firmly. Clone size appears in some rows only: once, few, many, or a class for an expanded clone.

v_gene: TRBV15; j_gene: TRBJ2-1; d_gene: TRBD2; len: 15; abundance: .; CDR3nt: TGTGCCACCAGCAGAGGGACTAGCGGGAGTAGTGAGCAGTTCTTC; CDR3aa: CATSRGTSGSSEQFF
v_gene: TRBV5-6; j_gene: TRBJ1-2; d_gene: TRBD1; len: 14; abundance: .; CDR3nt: TGTGCCAGCATCTACAGGGGGCCAAGCTATGGCTACACCTTC; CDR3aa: CASIYRGPSYGYTF
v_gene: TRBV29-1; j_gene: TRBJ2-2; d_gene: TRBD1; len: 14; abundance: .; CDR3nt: TGCAGCGTCATTGGGACAGGGGGGACCGGGGAGCTGTTTTTT; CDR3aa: CSVIGTGGTGELFF
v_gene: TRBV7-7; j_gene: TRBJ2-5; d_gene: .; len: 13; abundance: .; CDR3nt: TGTGCCAGCAGACCGGAGCCTGGAAAGACCCAGTACTTC; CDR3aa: CASRPEPGKTQYF
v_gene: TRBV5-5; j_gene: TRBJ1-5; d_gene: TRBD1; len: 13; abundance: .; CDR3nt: TGTGCCAGCAGGTCGACAGGGAATCAGCCCCAGCATTTT; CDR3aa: CASRSTGNQPQHF
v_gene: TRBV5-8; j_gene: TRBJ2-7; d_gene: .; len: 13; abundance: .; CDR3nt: TGTGCCAGCAGCTTGGGACTGGGGGGCGAGCAGTACTTC; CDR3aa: CASSLGLGGEQYF
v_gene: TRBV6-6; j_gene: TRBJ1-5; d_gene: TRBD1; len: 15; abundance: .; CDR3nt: TGTGCCAGCAGTTACGCCGACAGGGGCAATCAGCCCCAGCATTTT; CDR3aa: CASSYADRGNQPQHF
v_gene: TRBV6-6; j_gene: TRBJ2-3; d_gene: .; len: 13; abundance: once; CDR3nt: TGTGCCAGCAGGGGTCTCCGGACAGATACGCAGTATTTT; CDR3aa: CASRGLRTDTQYF
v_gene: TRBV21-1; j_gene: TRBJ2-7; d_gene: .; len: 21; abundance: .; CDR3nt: TGTGCCAGCAGCCTAGGGCAGAGGCGGCAGCAGGGAATAGGAAAAAGCTACGAGCAGTACTTC; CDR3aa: CASSLGQRRQQGIGKSYEQYF
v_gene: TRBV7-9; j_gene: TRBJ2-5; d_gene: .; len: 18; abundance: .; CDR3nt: TGTGCCAGCAGCTTTTTACCCTTTCCGGGACTGCAACAAGAGACCCAGTACTTC; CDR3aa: CASSFLPFPGLQQETQYF
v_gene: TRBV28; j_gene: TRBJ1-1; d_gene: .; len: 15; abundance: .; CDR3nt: TGTGCCAGCAGTTTAGCAGAACAACTTAACACTGAAGCTTTCTTT; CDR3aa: CASSLAEQLNTEAFF
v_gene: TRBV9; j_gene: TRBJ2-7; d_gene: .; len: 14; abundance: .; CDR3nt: TGTGCCAGCGCAGAGGGCAGGGGTATCAACGAGCAGTACTTC; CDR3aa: CASAEGRGINEQYF
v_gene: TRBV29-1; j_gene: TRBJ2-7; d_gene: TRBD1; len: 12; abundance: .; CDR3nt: TGCAGCGTTGGACAGGGGGCCTACGAGCAGTACTTC; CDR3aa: CSVGQGAYEQYF
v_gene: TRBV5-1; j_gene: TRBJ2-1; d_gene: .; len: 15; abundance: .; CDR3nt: TGCGCCAGCAGCTTGGGGGGCGCTTCCTACAATGAGCAGTTCTTC; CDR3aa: CASSLGGASYNEQFF
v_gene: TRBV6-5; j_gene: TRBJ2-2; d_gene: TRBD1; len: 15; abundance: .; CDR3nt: TGTGCCAGCAGACCGGGACAGGTCCACACCGGGGAGCTGTTTTTT; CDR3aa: CASRPGQVHTGELFF
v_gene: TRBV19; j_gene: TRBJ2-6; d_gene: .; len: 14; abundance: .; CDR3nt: TGTGCCAGTAGTCCTCAGATTGGGGCCAACGTCCTGACTTTC; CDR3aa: CASSPQIGANVLTF
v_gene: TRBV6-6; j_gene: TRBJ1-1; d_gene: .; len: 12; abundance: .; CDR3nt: TGTGCCAGCAGTTCTACCTATCGAAAGGCTTTCTTT; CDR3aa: CASSSTYRKAFF
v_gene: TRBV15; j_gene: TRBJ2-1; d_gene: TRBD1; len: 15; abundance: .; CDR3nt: TGTGCCACCAGTAACAGGGGTGTCTCCTACAATGAGCAGTTCTTC; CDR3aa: CATSNRGVSYNEQFF
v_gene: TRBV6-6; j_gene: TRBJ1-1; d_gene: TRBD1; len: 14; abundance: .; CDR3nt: TGTGCCAGCAGTCAGGGACAGGTGGGCACTGAAGCTTTCTTT; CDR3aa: CASSQGQVGTEAFF
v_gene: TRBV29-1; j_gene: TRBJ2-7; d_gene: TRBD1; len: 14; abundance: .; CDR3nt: TGCAGCGTTGTCAAAGGAGGCAGGGGGCACGAGCAGTACTTC; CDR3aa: CSVVKGGRGHEQYF
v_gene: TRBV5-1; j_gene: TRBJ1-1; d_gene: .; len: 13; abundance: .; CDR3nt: TGCGCCAGCAGCACAAACATGAACACTGAAGCTTTCTTT; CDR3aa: CASSTNMNTEAFF
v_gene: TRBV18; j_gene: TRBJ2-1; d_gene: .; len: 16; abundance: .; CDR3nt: TGTGCCAGCTCACCACCGAGTAGGGGGCGGAGGGATGAGCAGTTCTTC; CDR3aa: CASSPPSRGRRDEQFF
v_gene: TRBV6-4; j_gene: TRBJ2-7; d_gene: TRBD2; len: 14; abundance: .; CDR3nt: TGTGCCAGCAGTTATACTAAGCGGGAGGACGAGCAGTACTTC; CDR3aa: CASSYTKREDEQYF
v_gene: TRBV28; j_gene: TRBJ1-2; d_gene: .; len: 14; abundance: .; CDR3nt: TGTGCCAGCAGTTTCCGGCTACAGAACTATGGCTACACCTTC; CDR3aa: CASSFRLQNYGYTF
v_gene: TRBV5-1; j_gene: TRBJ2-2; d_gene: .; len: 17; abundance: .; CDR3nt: TGCGCCAGCAGCTTGTCGCGGCAGGGAGGAATGACCGGGGAGCTGTTTTTT; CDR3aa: CASSLSRQGGMTGELFF
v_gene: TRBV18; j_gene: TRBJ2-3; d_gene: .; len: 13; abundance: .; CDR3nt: TGTGCCAGCTCACCAGACCGGCACCCGGCGCAGTATTTT; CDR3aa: CASSPDRHPAQYF
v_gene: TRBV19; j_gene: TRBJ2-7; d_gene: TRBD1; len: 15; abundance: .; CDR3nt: TGTGCCAGTAGTACACCGGGACAGGGGAACTACGAGCAGTACTTC; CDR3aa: CASSTPGQGNYEQYF
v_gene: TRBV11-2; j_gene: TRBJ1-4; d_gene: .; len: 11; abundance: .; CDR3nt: TGTGCCAGCAGCTTAGATTTCAAACTGTTTTTT; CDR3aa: CASSLDFKLFF
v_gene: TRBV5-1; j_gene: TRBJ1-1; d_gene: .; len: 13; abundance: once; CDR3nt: TGCGCCAGCAGCTTTCAGGGATGGACTGAAGCTTTCTTT; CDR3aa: CASSFQGWTEAFF
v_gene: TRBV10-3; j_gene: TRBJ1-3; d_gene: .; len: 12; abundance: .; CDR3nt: TGTGCCACCGGGGGATTAGGAAACACCATATATTTT; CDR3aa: CATGGLGNTIYF
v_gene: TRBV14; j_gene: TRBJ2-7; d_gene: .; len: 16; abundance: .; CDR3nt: TGTGCCAGCAGCTCAGGGAACTATATGAGCTCCTACGAGCAGTACTTC; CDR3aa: CASSSGNYMSSYEQYF
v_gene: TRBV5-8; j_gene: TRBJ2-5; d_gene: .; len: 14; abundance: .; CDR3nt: TGTGCCAGCACCGAGACCGGGATTCTTGGGCCCCAGTACTTC; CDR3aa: CASTETGILGPQYF
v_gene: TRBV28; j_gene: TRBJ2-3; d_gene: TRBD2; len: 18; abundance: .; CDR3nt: TGTGCCAGCAGCTTTCTTGCCTTTACTAGCGGGAGCCGGGATACGCAGTATTTT; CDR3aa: CASSFLAFTSGSRDTQYF
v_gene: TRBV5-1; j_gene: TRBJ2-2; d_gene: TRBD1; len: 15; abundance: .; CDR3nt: TGCGCCAGCTCCCCCGGGACAGGGGTTTACGGGGAGCTGTTTTTT; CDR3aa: CASSPGTGVYGELFF
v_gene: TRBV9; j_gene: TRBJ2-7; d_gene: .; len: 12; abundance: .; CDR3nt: TGTGCCAGCAGCCCCGGCCCCTACGAGCAGTACTTC; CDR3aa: CASSPGPYEQYF
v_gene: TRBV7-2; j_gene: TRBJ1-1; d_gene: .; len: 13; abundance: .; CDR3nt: TGTGCCAGCAGCTTAAGGCGGAGCGCTGAAGCTTTCTTT; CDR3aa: CASSLRRSAEAFF
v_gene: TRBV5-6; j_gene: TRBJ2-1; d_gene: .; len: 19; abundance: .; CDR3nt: TGTGCCAGCAGCCAGGCGGACAGACGACTCTCTTTTTCCTACAATGAGCAGTTCTTC; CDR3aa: CASSQADRRLSFSYNEQFF
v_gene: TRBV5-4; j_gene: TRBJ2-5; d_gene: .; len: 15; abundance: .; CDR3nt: TGTGCCAGCAGCGCGACCCGTAGGGGCGGGGAGACCCAGTACTTC; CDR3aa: CASSATRRGGETQYF
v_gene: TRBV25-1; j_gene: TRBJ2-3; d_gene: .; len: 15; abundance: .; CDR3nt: TGTGCCAGCACCCCCCCGGGACCCAGAGGCGATACGCAGTATTTT; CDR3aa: CASTPPGPRGDTQYF
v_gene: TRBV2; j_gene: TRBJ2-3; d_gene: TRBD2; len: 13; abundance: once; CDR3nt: TGTGCCAGCAGGCGGGAGGTAGGAGATACGCAGTATTTT; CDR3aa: CASRREVGDTQYF
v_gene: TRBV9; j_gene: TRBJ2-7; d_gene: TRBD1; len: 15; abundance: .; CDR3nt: TGTGCCAGCAGCCCAGACAGGGGGTTAGGATACGAGCAGTACTTC; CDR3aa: CASSPDRGLGYEQYF
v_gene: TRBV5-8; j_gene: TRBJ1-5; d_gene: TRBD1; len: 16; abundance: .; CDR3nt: TGTGCCAGCAGCATCGCAGGACAGGGGGGCAATCAGCCCCAGCATTTT; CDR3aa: CASSIAGQGGNQPQHF
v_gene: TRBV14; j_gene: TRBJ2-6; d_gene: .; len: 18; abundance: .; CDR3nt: TGTGCCAGCAGCCAAGGGGCCAGGGTCTGGTCTGGGGCCAACGTCCTGACTTTC; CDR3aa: CASSQGARVWSGANVLTF
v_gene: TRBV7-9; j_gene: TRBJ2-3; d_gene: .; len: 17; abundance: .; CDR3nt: TGTGCCAGCAGCCCCTCGGAGGGGGCGAGTTGGACAGATACGCAGTATTTT; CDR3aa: CASSPSEGASWTDTQYF
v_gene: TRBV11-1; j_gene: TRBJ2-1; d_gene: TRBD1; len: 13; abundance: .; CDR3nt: TGTGCCACCGGGACAGGGGTTTACAATGAGCAGTTCTTC; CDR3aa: CATGTGVYNEQFF
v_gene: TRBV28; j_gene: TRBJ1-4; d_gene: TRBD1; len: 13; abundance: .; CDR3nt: TGTGCCGGACAGGGTACCACTAATGAAAAACTGTTTTTT; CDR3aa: CAGQGTTNEKLFF
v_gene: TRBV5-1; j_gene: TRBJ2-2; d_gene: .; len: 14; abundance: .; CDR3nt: TGCGCCAGCAGCTTGTACTCGAACACCGGGGAGCTGTTTTTT; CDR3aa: CASSLYSNTGELFF
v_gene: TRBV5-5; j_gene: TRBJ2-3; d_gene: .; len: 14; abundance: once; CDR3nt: TGTGCCAGCTCTCAGGGGTCCGGCACAGATACGCAGTATTTT; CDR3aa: CASSQGSGTDTQYF
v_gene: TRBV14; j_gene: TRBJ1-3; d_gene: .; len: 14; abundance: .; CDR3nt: TGTGCCAGCAGCCAAGCGGGCACTGGAAACACCATATATTTT; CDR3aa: CASSQAGTGNTIYF
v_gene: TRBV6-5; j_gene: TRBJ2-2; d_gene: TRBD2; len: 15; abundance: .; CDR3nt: TGTGCCAGCAGGCTGACTAGCTTGAACACCGGGGAGCTGTTTTTT; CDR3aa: CASRLTSLNTGELFF
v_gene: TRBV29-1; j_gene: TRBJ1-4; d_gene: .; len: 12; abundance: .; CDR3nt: TGCAGCGCCCTAGGCCAGGATGAAAAACTGTTTTTT; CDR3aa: CSALGQDEKLFF
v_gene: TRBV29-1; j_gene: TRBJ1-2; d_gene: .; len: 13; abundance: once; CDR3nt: TGCAGCGTTGGACGGGAAACTAACTATGGCTACACCTTC; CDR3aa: CSVGRETNYGYTF
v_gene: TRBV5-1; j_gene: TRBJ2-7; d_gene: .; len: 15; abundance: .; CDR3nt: TGCGCCAGCAGCTTGGAAGGGGGGAGCCCCCCCGAGCAGTACTTC; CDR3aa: CASSLEGGSPPEQYF